These 9 T cell receptor beta chains were sequenced from one sample in a study of T cell repertoires in cytomegalovirus infection. A single record per CDR3 protein comes from TCRdb applying MiXCR to the reads. Of a few hundred thousand distinct CDR3 sequences in the sample, 15% to 20% were seen once. The material sequenced was CD8+ T cells from PBMCs. Source of these receptors: a human donor in good health (CMV status not recorded). Some clones in this sample may be carry-over from other donors' samples.

This clonotype was observed many times. J is TRBJ2-5 and V is TRBV7-8, with D tentatively TRBD1 or TRBD2 (5 bases each). V was clipped by 4 bases and J by 0 bases, with 9 bases between them. Germline CDR1 reads SGHVS; CDR2 reads FQNEAQ. The length of the CDR3 is 14 residues. CDR3 in DNA: TGTGCCAGCAGCTCCGGGACGTACCAAGAGACCCAGTACTTC. Amino acids: CASSSGTYQETQYF.

The sample holds many counts of this clonotype. The chain carries TRBV7-8 and TRBJ2-5, with 8 bases that match TRBD2. Looked up from germline, CDR1 is SGHVS and CDR2 is FQNEAQ. The V segment lost 5 bases and the J segment 3 bases; nucleotides outside the gene matches: 5. This CDR3 comprises 14 residues. The DNA of the CDR3 is TGTGCCAGCAGCCAGCGGGGGAGAAAAGAGACCCAGTACTTC. Translated, it gives CASSQRGRKETQYF.

This clonotype was detected many times. V gene TRBV7-2 combines with J gene TRBJ2-1, with 10 bases lining up with TRBD2. CDR1 and CDR2 (germline): SGHTA, FQGNSA. The V segment lost 5 bases and the J segment 9 bases; nucleotides outside the gene matches: 10. This CDR3 contains 15 residues. The CDR3: CASSRPGTSESEQFF. The DNA for the CDR3 is TGTGCCAGCAGCCGGCCAGGGACTAGCGAAAGTGAGCAGTTCTTC.

CDR3 coding DNA: TGCGCCAGCAGCGACTTAGCGGGGTACACAGATACGCAGTATTTT. It encodes CASSDLAGYTDTQYF. The rearrangement links TRBV10-2 to TRBJ2-3, with 8 bases matching TRBD2. Germline lookup yields CDR1 WSHSY and CDR2 SAAADI. J was trimmed by 2 bases and V by 6 bases; bases with no gene match: 7. The CDR3 runs 15 residues.

The table lists this clonotype with many counts. The chain employs TRBV5-6 and TRBJ1-2; D perhaps matches TRBD1 (6 bases). The V end was cut by 2 bases, the J end by 8 bases, with 16 bases between. Per the germline V gene, CDR1 is SGHDT and CDR2 is YYEEEE. CDR3 length equals 14 residues. CDR3 residues: CASSFGTLISGYTF. The CDR3, as DNA: TGTGCCAGCAGCTTCGGGACACTAATATCCGGCTACACCTTC.

This clonotype was picked up many times. This sequence joins TRBV7-2 and TRBJ2-7; 8 bases are a match to TRBD2. In germline, CDR1 is SGHTA, CDR2 FQGNSA. The CDR3 spans 16 residues. The trim removed 3 bases at V and 4 bases at J, leaving 11 bases unmatched. In DNA, the CDR3 is TGTGCCAGCAGCTTTCTTCTCGGGGGGGTTTTATACGAGCAGTACTTC. It translates to CASSFLLGGVLYEQYF. The whole variable domain, filled in from reference TRBV7-2 and TRBJ2-7, reads GAGVSQSPSNKVTEKGKDVELRCDPISGHTALYWYRQSLGQGLEFLIYFQGNSAPDKSGLPSDRFSAERTGGSVSTLTIQRTQQEDSAVYLCASSFLLGGVLYEQYFGPGTRLTVT.

The sample holds many counts of this clonotype. The chain has TRBV6-1 and TRBJ1-1, with TRBD1 matching over 10 bases. The germline V gene encodes CDR1 MNHNS and CDR2 SASEGT. The CDR3 has 17 residues. Losses at the gene ends were 2 bases for V and 5 bases for J; bases not matched to a gene: 11. The CDR3 bases are TGTGCCAGCAGTGAACTAGTGGGGGGACAGGGGAAAACTGAAGCTTTCTTT. Protein sequence: CASSELVGGQGKTEAFF.

At least ten counts were recorded for this clonotype. This chain links TRBV7-9 with TRBJ2-7, with 7 bases aligning to TRBD2. The CDR3 is made up of 12 amino acids. The V gene end was trimmed by 4 bases and the J gene end by 5 bases; junction bases not matched to a gene: 2. Germline lookup yields CDR1 SEHNR and CDR2 FQNEAQ (reference sequence). CDR3: CASSSGGDEQYF. CDR3 coding DNA: TGTGCCAGCAGCTCGGGGGGTGACGAGCAGTACTTC.

This clonotype occurred many times. The chain recombines TRBV7-9 with TRBJ1-1; D remains ambiguous. V was pared by 5 bases and J by 3 bases, with 13 bases between. The germline V gene has CDR1 SEHNR and CDR2 FQNEAQ (reference sequence). The CDR3 is 14 amino acids. The CDR3 coding sequence is TGTGCCAGCAGCCCGAAGGGTAGGGACACTGAAGCTTTCTTT. Protein: CASSPKGRDTEAFF.